Below, one T cell receptor (beta chain) is given with its context. The data were obtained in a study of identical twins. CDR1 is DFQATT and CDR2 is SNEGSKA in the germline V gene (reference sequence). J lost 10 bases, V lost 0 bases, and 11 bases had no gene match. CDR3 size: 15 residues. In TCRdb, the 5' RACE reads were re-called with MiXCR into one record per CDR3 protein. The profile covers 650,000 to 750,000 distinct CDR3 sequences, with roughly 20% appearing a single time and approximately 4.5% taken by the ten largest. The sample was also reused in another study, on T cells expressing NK-cell markers.

The clonotype originates from a woman aged 18-29 years in good health. Material: PBMCs. The J gene is TRBJ2-5, the V gene TRBV20-1; 10 bases fit TRBD2. The CDR3 nucleotides are TGCAGTGCTAGAGAGTCTAGCGGGGGAACTCAGGGCCAGTACTTC. This codes for CSARESSGGTQGQYF.